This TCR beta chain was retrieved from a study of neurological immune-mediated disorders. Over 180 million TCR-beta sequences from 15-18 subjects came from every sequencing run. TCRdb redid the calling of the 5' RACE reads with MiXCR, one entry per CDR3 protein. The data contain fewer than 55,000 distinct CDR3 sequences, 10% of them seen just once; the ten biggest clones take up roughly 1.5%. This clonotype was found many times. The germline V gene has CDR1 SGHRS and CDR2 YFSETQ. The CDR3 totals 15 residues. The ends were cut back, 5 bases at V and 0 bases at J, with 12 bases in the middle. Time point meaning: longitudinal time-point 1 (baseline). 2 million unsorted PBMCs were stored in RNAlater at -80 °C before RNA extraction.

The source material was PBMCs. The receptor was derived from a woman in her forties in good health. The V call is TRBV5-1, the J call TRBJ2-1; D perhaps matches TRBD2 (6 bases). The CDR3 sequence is CASRGDSTSYNEQFF. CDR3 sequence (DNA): TGCGCCAGCAGGGGGGACTCAACCTCCTACAATGAGCAGTTCTTC.